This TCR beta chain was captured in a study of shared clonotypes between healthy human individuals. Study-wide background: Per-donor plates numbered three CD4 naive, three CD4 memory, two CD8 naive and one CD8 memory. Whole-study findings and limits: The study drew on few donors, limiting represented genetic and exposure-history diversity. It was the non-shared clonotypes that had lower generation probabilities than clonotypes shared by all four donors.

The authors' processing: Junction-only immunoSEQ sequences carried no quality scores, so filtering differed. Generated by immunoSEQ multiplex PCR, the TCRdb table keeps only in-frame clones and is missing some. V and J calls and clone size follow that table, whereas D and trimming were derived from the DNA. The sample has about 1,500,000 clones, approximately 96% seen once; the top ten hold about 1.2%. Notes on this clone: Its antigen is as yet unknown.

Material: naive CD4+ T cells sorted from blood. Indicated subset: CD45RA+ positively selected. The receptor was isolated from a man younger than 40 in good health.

This chain's CDR3 is CASKALGQENTEAFF. CDR3 nucleotide sequence: TGTGCCAGTAAGGCCCTGGGGCAGGAGAACACTGAAGCTTTCTTT. The chain couples TRBV19 to TRBJ1-1, with D maybe TRBD1 (5 bases). Trimming took 7 bases from V and 1 from J, leaving 16 bases between them. The V gene's germline CDR1 is LNHDA and CDR2 SQIVND (reference sequence). The CDR3 is 15 residues long.